The present entry profiles one TCR beta chain with its context. What antigen it recognizes has not been identified. Base qualities are not at hand, and no much larger clone is one base apart. In the germline V gene (reference sequence), CDR1 corresponds to MNHEY and CDR2 to SMNVEV. Trimming costs V 3 bases and J 3 bases, and their ends lie 6 bases apart. Measured from the cysteine to the phenylalanine, the CDR3 is 13 residues long. Left in the record is the CDR3 DNA by itself, 39 bases read in frame from the first base. TCR beta CDR3 regions were amplified from genomic DNA with the immunoSEQ v3 hsTCRB kit using bias-controlled multiplex PCR. TCR libraries were sequenced on an Illumina NextSeq 500 to about 2 million read pairs for survey level or about 4.5-6.5 million for deep level. As for the authors' bioinformatics: V, D and J genes were assigned, non-productive sequences were removed, and clonality was reported by immunoSEQ Analyzer software. Repertoires were compared using productive Simpson clonality and Morisita overlap index of productive TRB rearrangements between infused TIL and blood. Absolute clonotype counts in blood were estimated as lymphocyte count times CD3+ fraction times the clone's productive frequency. Entries here come from immuneACCESS through TCRdb and include only in-frame sequences with V and J called. Some clones fail to appear in such tables; in the studies checked, an unresolved V gene covers under half of the shortfall, and the cause of the remainder is unknown. V and J calls and clone size are those listed in that table; D and trimming were worked out from the DNA. Across this sample there are some 60,000 clones, with around 69% seen only once. In total, the top ten clones hold 5.5% to 8.5% of the sample.

Taken with the paper, the label for time point translates to: pre-treatment sample, taken before nivolumab and TIL therapy. Adults with stage 4 NSCLC were enrolled in a dual-center phase I trial from October 2017 to January 2020. The samples were obtained from a phase I trial that was single-arm and open-label and tested tumor-infiltrating lymphocyte therapy combined with nivolumab in advanced non-small cell lung cancer. Blood mononuclear cells from EDTA tubes were isolated by Ficoll gradient, snap-frozen as pellets, and DNA was extracted with a Qiagen mini-prep kit. The sample belongs to a study of TIL therapy for anti-PD-1-resistant metastatic lung cancer (TCRdb year 2021). For the wider study: Before any PD-1/PD-L1 blockade was given, tumors were harvested, nivolumab was then administered, and patients who progressed went on to receive lymphodepletion, an infusion of expanded TIL, and IL-2. Enrolled patients had a median age of around 51 years (range roughly 38-80) and a median tumor PD-L1 proportion score of approximately 6%. The cohort was composed predominantly of lung adenocarcinoma, with a few EGFR-mutant and two ALK-rearranged tumors included, and half of patients were identified as current or former smokers. Across the cohort, whole-exome sequencing showed a median non-synonymous tumor mutation burden of 1.5 mutations per megabase. T cell receptor beta sequencing of tumor and peripheral blood served to follow clonotypes across the tumor, the expanded TIL product, and serial blood samples.

Overall study outcomes, separate from this receptor: The study protocol defined all tumor marker inferences as exploratory. The baseline peripheral repertoire was partially replaced by infused TIL clonotypes, which then decayed over months, and no apparent association between persistence and response was found. The cohort was highly selected, with more treatment-naive, never-smoker and oncogene-addicted patients than typical, limiting generalizability.

The input for sequencing was blood, taken at baseline. This sequence uses TRBV27 and TRBJ1-3, with no reliable assignment of the D segment. The sequence derives from a person aged 25 to 79 with non-small cell lung cancer. This receptor carries the CDR3 CASSLGFGNTIYF. In nucleotides, the sequence is TGTGCCAGCAGTTTGGGGTTTGGAAACACCATATATTTT.